This T cell receptor (beta chain) emerged from a study of OX40 agonist ivuxolimab in advanced cancers. Turning to the study itself: Prior anti-PD-1, anti-PD-L1 or anti-CTLA-4 therapy did not bar entry, and around 39% had some.

Individuals having autoimmune disease history or systemic immunosuppression were not enrolled. The table lists this clone with a few counts. What it binds is not known. Regarding the study as a whole: CD4+ and CD8+ blood T cells expanded clonally by week 6 at 0.1 to 3.0 mg/kg. Still undetermined is the antigen specificity of the expanded peripheral T cells.

This CDR3 has 13 amino acids. The V gene lost 4 bases and the J gene lost 5 bases, with 11 bases spanning the gap. Germline-derived CDR1 and CDR2 are SNHLY and FYNNEI. Profiling relied on immunoSEQ multiplex PCR, and the TCRdb table lists in-frame clones only, not all of them. The sample yields 45,000 to 65,000 clones, approximately 84% seen once. This specimen was CD4+ or CD8+ T cells sorted from blood, taken in a trial of the OX40 agonist ivuxolimab. The V call is TRBV2, the J call TRBJ1-1, with D tentatively TRBD1 (5 bases). The source of this sequence is an adult with an advanced solid tumor such as melanoma, head and neck, liver or kidney cancer. The CDR3 sequence: CASSGRRGTEAFF. The CDR3 DNA reads TGTGCCAGCAGTGGCAGGAGGGGAACTGAAGCTTTCTTT.